What follows are 20 T cell receptor beta chains derived from one specimen sequenced in a study of spatial heterogeneity in lung cancer. Noted time point: sample taken at primary tumor resection. Whole RNA from tumor, nontumor lung or frozen PBMC was sequenced unsorted. TCRdb reprocessed the 5' RACE reads with MiXCR, giving one entry per CDR3 protein. The sample shows around 13,000 distinct CDR3 sequences, around 5% of them seen only once. The source was lung tumor tissue, collected at surgery. The receptors shown here come from a human donor with early-stage non-small cell lung cancer.

This clonotype was seen repeatedly, ten times or more. This beta chain is an unintended read in a library built for alpha chains; its size means little. The CDR3 DNA follows: TGTGCCAGCAGTCAAGAGGGACTGCAAGACTCCTACGAGCAGTACTTC. It translates to CASSQEGLQDSYEQYF. This chain connects TRBV6-5 to TRBJ2-7; tentatively, D is TRBD2 (6 bases). CDR1 is MNHEY, CDR2 SVGAGI, per germline. Trimming left V 5 bases short and J 0 bases short, with 17 bases between. The CDR3 is made up of 16 amino acids.

As concerns this clonotype: A much more abundant neighbour one base away suggests this may be a read error. A library made for alpha chains picked up this beta chain off target, so its size means little. As DNA, the CDR3 is TGCAGCGCCGGGACAGTGGGGAATGGGCAGTTCTTC. Residues: CSAGTVGNGQFF. This chain links TRBV29-1 with TRBJ2-1; 7 bases fit TRBD1. This CDR3 contains 12 residues. The V gene's germline CDR1 is SQVTM and CDR2 ANQGSEA.

This clonotype was observed at least ten times. This beta chain was picked up by a library intended for alpha chains and is off target, so its count carries little meaning. The chain couples TRBV3-1 to TRBJ1-3; D possibly corresponds to TRBD1 (6 bases). The CDR3 runs to 14 residues. The germline V and J ends were trimmed by 4 bases and 0 bases, with 7 bases remaining between them. Germline lookup yields CDR1 LGHDT and CDR2 YNNKEL (reference sequence). CDR3 nucleotide sequence: TGTGCCAGCAGCCTACAGGGCTCTGGAAACACCATATATTTT. Translating it yields CASSLQGSGNTIYF.

The table lists this clonotype with many counts. This beta chain is an unintended read in a library built for alpha chains; its size means little. The chain is built from TRBV2 and TRBJ2-6, with D possibly TRBD1 on 5 matching bases. This CDR3 comprises 15 residues. Germline V CDR1 and CDR2: SNHLY, FYNNEI. Trimming took off 4 bases at V and 1 base at J, with 8 bases between the two ends. CDR3 in amino acids: CASSVKGSGANVLTF. CDR3 DNA sequence: TGTGCCAGCAGTGTAAAGGGGTCTGGGGCCAACGTCCTGACTTTC.

In this sample, this clonotype is large. This beta chain is a stray read from a library made for alpha chains; its abundance is not meaningful. The V gene is TRBV11-2, the J gene TRBJ2-1; D uncertain. The CDR3 runs to 11 residues. Trimming cost V 3 bases and J 6 bases, with 3 bases left between them. The V gene's germline CDR1 is SGHAT and CDR2 FQNNGV. In DNA, the CDR3 is TGTGCCAGCAGCTTCTCCAATGAGCAGTTCTTC. Translation gives CASSFSNEQFF.

This clonotype was seen many times. This beta chain appears as a stray read in a library generated for alpha chains; its size is not informative. This chain connects TRBV29-1 to TRBJ2-2; no definite D call. The germline CDR1 and CDR2 sequences are SQVTM and ANQGSEA. The CDR3 is 12 residues long. V gave up 3 bases and J gave up 4 bases, with 6 bases separating them. The CDR3 loop reads CSVDRATGELFF. CDR3 nucleotides: TGCAGCGTTGACCGTGCCACCGGGGAGCTGTTTTTT.

This clonotype was counted at least ten times. This beta chain is an off-target read within a library intended for alpha chains, so its frequency means little. J is TRBJ1-4 and V is TRBV5-1; TRBD1 matches at 9 bases. J was trimmed by 8 bases and V by 3 bases; bases with no gene match: 5. Germline CDR1 SGHRS, CDR2 YFSETQ. The CDR3 totals 14 residues. CDR3 protein: CASSSGTGYEKLFF. CDR3 sequence (DNA): TGCGCCAGCAGCTCCGGGACAGGGTACGAAAAACTGTTTTTT.

Ten or more counts support this clonotype. Being off target in a library aimed at alpha chains, this beta chain has a size of little meaning. J is TRBJ2-3 and V is TRBV5-1, with D unresolved. Trimming left V 4 bases short and J 2 bases short, with 8 bases between. Germline V gene lookup returns CDR1 SGHRS and CDR2 YFSETQ. The CDR3 runs to 13 residues. The CDR3 sequence: CASSPTSTDTQYF. The CDR3 DNA sequence: TGCGCCAGCAGCCCCACGTCCACAGATACGCAGTATTTT.

This clonotype has ten or more counts. Within a library made for alpha chains, this beta chain is off target, and its count is uninformative. This chain uses TRBV29-1 with TRBJ2-4; 7 nucleotides agree with TRBD1. The CDR3 runs to 16 residues. CDR1 is SQVTM and CDR2 is ANQGSEA in the germline V gene. V shed 4 bases, J shed 5 bases, and the junction held 14 bases outside the gene matches. CDR3 sequence reads: CSVGQGIFGGQNIQYF. The CDR3 coding sequence is TGCAGCGTTGGACAGGGTATATTTGGGGGACAAAACATTCAGTACTTC.

By sample fraction, this clonotype is medium-sized. In a library made to pick up alpha chains, this beta chain is a stray read with a size that means little. This chain links TRBV18 with TRBJ1-1, with D possibly matching TRBD1 (6 bases). V gave up 6 bases and J gave up 8 bases, with 13 bases separating them. This CDR3 has 12 amino acids. Germline CDR1 reads KGHSH; CDR2 reads LQKENI. CDR3 amino acids: CASSQSTGEAFF. CDR3 nucleotides: TGTGCCAGCTCCCAATCGACAGGAGAAGCTTTCTTT. Full variable domain (missing parts from reference TRBV18 and TRBJ1-1): NAGVMQNPRHLVRRRGQEARLRCSPMKGHSHVYWYRQLPEEGLKFMVYLQKENIIDESGMPKERFSAEFPKEGPSILRIQQVVRGDSAAYFCASSQSTGEAFFGQGTRLTVV.

This clonotype was seen ten or more times. This beta chain represents an off-target read in a library built for alpha chains; its size is of limited meaning. The CDR3 loop is CASSYSAVHYEQYV. The DNA for the CDR3 is TGTGCCAGCAGTTACAGCGCCGTTCATTACGAGCAGTACGTC. This rearrangement joins TRBV6-2 or TRBV6-3 to TRBJ2-7, with D unresolved. This CDR3 spans 14 amino acids. V was clipped by 2 bases and J by 4 bases, with 12 bases between them. Germline CDR1 and CDR2: MNHEY and SVGEGT.

This clonotype has ten or more counts. This beta chain was picked up by a library intended for alpha chains and is off target, so its count carries little meaning. This chain links TRBV7-6 with TRBJ2-5; D not resolved. The germline gives CDR1 SGHVS, CDR2 FNYEAQ. V lost 1 base and J 4 bases, leaving 13 bases between the germline ends. The length of the CDR3 is 15 residues. This CDR3 reads CASSLETPPGETQYF. In DNA, the CDR3 is TGTGCCAGCAGCTTAGAGACACCCCCCGGAGAGACCCAGTACTTC.

This clonotype was observed many times. Because this beta chain is a stray read in a library intended to capture alpha chains, its abundance should not be given much weight. The chain has TRBV7-2 and TRBJ2-3, with unresolved D. Germline V gives CDR1 SGHTA, CDR2 FQGNSA. Trimming removed 4 bases at V and 2 bases at J, with 10 bases between. The CDR3 runs 14 residues. CDR3 bases: TGTGCCAGCAGCTCCGGGTTCTCCACAGATACGCAGTATTTT. It translates to CASSSGFSTDTQYF.

This clonotype was seen at least ten times. This beta chain is a stray sequence in a library constructed for alpha chains; its clone size is not meaningful. V is TRBV21-1 and J is TRBJ2-7; TRBD1, the D gene given by the table, was not confirmed from the DNA. TRBV21-1 is noted as a pseudogene. This CDR3 region has 16 residues. The CDR3 sequence: CASSKGVERPPCEQYV. The CDR3 DNA reads as TGTGCCAGCAGCAAAGGGGTTGAGCGGCCCCCGTGCGAGCAGTACGTC.

This clonotype came up many times. Being off target in a library aimed at alpha chains, this beta chain has a size of little meaning. The rearrangement links TRBV7-9 to TRBJ1-3, with D hard to call. Germline CDR1 and CDR2: SEHNR and FQNEAQ (reference sequence). This CDR3 region has 16 residues. V was trimmed by 5 bases and J by 5 bases, leaving 19 bases between them. DNA for the CDR3: TGTGCCAGCAGCGATGTAAACGGGAGAAGGAGAAACACCATATATTTT. It encodes CASSDVNGRRRNTIYF.

This clonotype occurred many times. The library was prepared for alpha chains; this beta chain is a stray read, so its frequency means little. V and J are TRBV6-2 or TRBV6-3 and TRBJ2-1, with D unresolved. The CDR3 is 12 residues long. Germline V gives CDR1 MNHEY, CDR2 SVGEGT. V was trimmed by 7 bases and J by 4 bases, leaving 8 bases between them. The CDR3 loop is CASKRSYNEQFF. For the CDR3, the DNA is TGTGCCAGCAAGAGAAGTTACAATGAGCAGTTCTTC.

This clonotype was observed many times. This beta chain is a stray sequence in a library constructed for alpha chains; its clone size is not meaningful. This CDR3 reads CASSPAGGPDNEQFF. Written as DNA, the CDR3 is TGTGCCAGCAGCCCAGCGGGAGGGCCGGACAATGAGCAGTTCTTC. This chain connects TRBV13 to TRBJ2-1; 10 nucleotides line up with TRBD2. CDR3 length equals 15 residues. The ends lost 5 bases at V and 5 bases at J; junction bases unmatched: 6. Per germline, CDR1 PRHDT and CDR2 FYEKMQ (reference sequence).

This clonotype was picked up many times. The size of this beta chain means little, since it is a stray read in a library made for alpha chains. CDR3 nucleotides: TGTGCCAGTAAATATTCGGCGGCTTCGAACACCGGGGAGCTGTTTTTT. This sequence encodes CASKYSAASNTGELFF. The chain carries TRBV19 and TRBJ2-2; no definite D call. CDR3 length: 16 residues. Germline CDR1 and CDR2: LNHDA and SQIVND (reference sequence). V was shortened by 7 bases and J by 0 bases, with 15 bases between the two germline ends.

This clonotype was counted many times. The size of this beta chain means little, since it is a stray read in a library made for alpha chains. The chain combines TRBV12-3 or TRBV12-4 with TRBJ1-1; D unresolved. This CDR3 has 13 residues. V dropped 2 bases and J dropped 1 base, with 5 bases sitting between them. This chain's CDR3 is CASSLKRNTEAFF. CDR3 DNA: TGTGCCAGCAGTTTAAAGAGGAACACTGAAGCTTTCTTT.

Regarding this clonotype: This beta chain is off target for a library built for alpha chains, so its abundance means little. The chain is built from TRBV30 and TRBJ1-2, with 10 bases aligning to TRBD1. Trimming removed 3 bases from V and 6 bases from J; junction bases left unmatched: 7. CDR1 and CDR2 from the germline V gene are GTSNPN and SVGIG (reference sequence). This CDR3 region has 14 residues. This chain's CDR3 is CAWRGQGLSNGYTF. The CDR3 DNA reads as TGTGCCTGGAGGGGACAGGGGCTGTCAAATGGCTACACCTTC.